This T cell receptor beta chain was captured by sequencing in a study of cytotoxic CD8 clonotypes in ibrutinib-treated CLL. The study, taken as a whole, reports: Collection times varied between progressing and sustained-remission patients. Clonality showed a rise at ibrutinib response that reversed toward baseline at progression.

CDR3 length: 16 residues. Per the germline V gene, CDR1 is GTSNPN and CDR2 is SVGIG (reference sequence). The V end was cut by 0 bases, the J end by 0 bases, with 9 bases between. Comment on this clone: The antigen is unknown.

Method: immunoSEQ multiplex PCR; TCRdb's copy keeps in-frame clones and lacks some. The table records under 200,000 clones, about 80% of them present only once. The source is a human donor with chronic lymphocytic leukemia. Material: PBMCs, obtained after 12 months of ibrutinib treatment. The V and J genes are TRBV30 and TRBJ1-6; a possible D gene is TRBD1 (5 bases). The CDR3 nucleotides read TGTGCCTGGAGTGTTTGGGGGAGCTCCTATAATTCACCCCTCCACTTT. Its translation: CAWSVWGSSYNSPLHF.